This TCR beta chain emerged from a study of human T cells and chemical hapten exposure. As for time point: patch test 3, about 24 weeks after DPC sensitization. The treatment denotes: therapeutic diphenylcyclopropenone sensitization with weekly scalp DPC. In its sample, this clonotype was seen a few times. Its antigen is not identified. In TCRdb, the RACE reads were re-called with MiXCR into one record per CDR3 protein. The sample has over 75,000 distinct CDR3 sequences; roughly a tenth are singletons. V was trimmed by 6 bases and J by 9 bases, leaving 23 bases between them. Germline V gene lookup returns CDR1 SQVTM and CDR2 ANQGSEA. This CDR3 spans 14 amino acids. Overall study results and limits: Counts of TCRs expanded at PT1 correlated positively with patch test score.

This TCR came from a woman under 40 with alopecia areata. Some clones in this sample may be carry-over from other donors' samples. The chain has TRBV29-1 and TRBJ2-5; a weak D match, TRBD1 (7 bases). The material sequenced was whole blood, taken in connection with sensitization to the hapten diphenylcyclopropenone (DPC). The CDR3 protein is CSVAPTGSSGAQYF. Written as DNA, the CDR3 is TGCAGCGTCGCACCGACAGGGTCGTCGGGGGCCCAGTACTTC.